The rows below give T cell receptor beta chains drawn from one sample of a study of human T cells and chemical hapten exposure. TCRdb fed the RACE reads into MiXCR, producing one record per CDR3 protein. The sample includes just over 70,000 distinct CDR3 sequences, approximately 10% seen only once; the top ten take approximately 1.5%. Sequenced here: whole blood, sampled in connection with sensitization to the hapten diphenylcyclopropenone (DPC). These receptors originate from a woman between 50 and 59 years old with alopecia areata. Some clones in this sample may be carry-over from other donors' samples. The CDR3 runs from the conserved cysteine through the conserved F or W. A D gene is named only where the DNA matches it firmly. Expanded clones get a size class; other rows say once, few or many, or leave the size out.

j_call,cdr3_length,v_call,d_call,clone_size,cdr3_nt,cdr3_aa
TRBJ2-3,15,TRBV18,.,many,TGTGCCAGCTCACCGACGATAACAGGCACAGATACGCAGTATTTT,CASSPTITGTDTQYF
TRBJ1-1,14,TRBV6-6,.,many,TGTGCCAGCAGTTACCGGGGGGGAAGGGCTGAAGCTTTCTTT,CASSYRGGRAEAFF
TRBJ2-3,14,TRBV18,.,many,TGTGCCAGCTCACCTCCGGGACAACCCGATACGCAGTATTTT,CASSPPGQPDTQYF
TRBJ2-2,14,TRBV2,.,.,TGTGCCAGCCGCAGGGGAACGAACACCGGGGAGCTGTTTTTT,CASRRGTNTGELFF
TRBJ2-5,14,TRBV5-1,.,many,TGCGCCAGCAGCTTGGTTACAGGACCGGAGACCCAGTACTTC,CASSLVTGPETQYF
TRBJ2-5,15,TRBV27,TRBD1,.,TGTGCCAGCAGTTGGACAGGGGGCGGCCAAGAGACCCAGTACTTC,CASSWTGGGQETQYF
TRBJ2-2,15,TRBV20-1,TRBD2,many,TGCAGTGCCGGGACTAGCGGGCGGAACACCGGGGAGCTGTTTTTT,CSAGTSGRNTGELFF
TRBJ2-4,14,TRBV7-8,TRBD1,.,TGTGCCAGCAGCTTAGTGGGGACAGCGGACATTCAGTACTTC,CASSLVGTADIQYF
TRBJ1-5,13,TRBV12-3/TRBV12-4,.,many,TGTGCCAGCACCCGAGGTTTTGATCAGCCCCAGCATTTT,CASTRGFDQPQHF
TRBJ2-3,13,TRBV10-3,.,once,TGTGCCTCCGCCGGACAGTATCAAGATACGCAGTATTTT,CASAGQYQDTQYF
TRBJ2-3,16,TRBV6-6,TRBD2,.,TGTGCCAGCAGCCCGCGGGGCGGGAGGCGGCCAGATACGCAGTATTTT,CASSPRGGRRPDTQYF
TRBJ1-5,14,TRBV5-1,.,many,TGCGCCAGCAGCTTCGGGGCAGGGGAGAGGCCCCAGCATTTT,CASSFGAGERPQHF
TRBJ2-7,15,TRBV27,.,few,TGTGCCAGCAGTCCCAGGGGGGGGGCCGGGCACGAGCAGTACTTC,CASSPRGGAGHEQYF
TRBJ1-1,14,TRBV18,.,many,TGTGCCAGCTCACTCTCGGGGAGGGACACTGAAGCTTTCTTT,CASSLSGRDTEAFF
TRBJ2-3,14,TRBV5-1,.,.,TGCGCCAGCAGTGCAAAGGTTCCCACAGATACGCAGTATTTT,CASSAKVPTDTQYF
TRBJ1-2,18,TRBV4-1,.,many,TGCGCCAGCAGCCAAGATCTCGGACGCCTTGATTGGGGGTATGGCTACACCTTC,CASSQDLGRLDWGYGYTF